A single sample is the source of the 6 T cell receptor beta chains below, sequenced in a study of early T cells in non-severe SARS-CoV-2 infection. TCRdb reanalysed the 5' RACE reads using MiXCR and keeps one entry per CDR3 protein. Here the sample spans 65,000 to 95,000 distinct CDR3 sequences, about 15% being singletons. Material for sequencing was whole blood. These receptors came from an adult who was a healthcare worker with PCR-confirmed SARS-CoV-2 infection or an uninfected control (not recorded which).

A remark on this clonotype: A read error may produce the germline difference seen at one junction end. CDR3 in amino acids: CASSESGGPGTEAFF. The DNA for the CDR3 is TGCGCCAGCAGTGAATCAGGGGGCCCGGGCACTGAAGCCTTCTTT. J is TRBJ1-1 and V is TRBV10-2, with 8 nucleotides matching TRBD1. This CDR3 region has 15 residues. Germline V gene lookup returns CDR1 WSHSY and CDR2 SAAADI.

This sequence joins TRBV11-3 and TRBJ2-4; D call uncertain. V was pared by 4 bases and J by 8 bases, with 9 bases between. Germline values: CDR1 SGHNT, CDR2 YENEEA. The CDR3 is 12 amino acids. CDR3 loop: CASSSEVDIQYF. The CDR3 DNA sequence: TGTGCCAGCAGCTCAGAAGTCGACATTCAGTACTTC.

This clonotype was counted a few times. This chain links TRBV7-6 with TRBJ2-3; unclear D gene. From germline, CDR1 is SGHVS and CDR2 FNYEAQ. The CDR3 runs 13 residues. Trimming stripped 3 bases from V and 4 bases from J, with 8 bases between. Written as DNA, the CDR3 is TGTGCCAGCAGCTTCCAGACCGCAGATACGCAGTATTTT. This encodes CASSFQTADTQYF.

This clonotype appeared a few times. V gene TRBV12-3 or TRBV12-4 combines with J gene TRBJ2-2; D gene unclear. V shed 5 bases and J shed 1 base, with 11 bases lying between them. The CDR3 contains 15 residues. The CDR3: CASSHDRQNTGELFF. The CDR3 region has the DNA TGTGCCAGCAGTCACGATCGACAGAACACCGGGGAGCTGTTTTTT.

This clonotype was counted a few times. This chain links TRBV9 with TRBJ1-2; the D gene is possibly TRBD1 (5 bases). This CDR3 has 15 residues. Germline V CDR1 and CDR2: SGDLS, YYNGEE. Trimming took off 3 bases at V and 1 base at J, with 13 bases between the two ends. The CDR3 is CASSANQGINYGYTF. In nucleotides, the CDR3 is TGTGCCAGCAGCGCTAATCAGGGTATTAACTATGGCTACACCTTC.

V is TRBV12-3 or TRBV12-4 and J is TRBJ1-6; D gene ambiguous. The CDR3 runs to 14 residues. V lost 1 base and J lost 7, with 8 bases in between. CDR3 nucleotides: TGTGCCAGCAGTTTAGGGGGATCCAATTCACCCCTCCACTTT. Its translation: CASSLGGSNSPLHF.